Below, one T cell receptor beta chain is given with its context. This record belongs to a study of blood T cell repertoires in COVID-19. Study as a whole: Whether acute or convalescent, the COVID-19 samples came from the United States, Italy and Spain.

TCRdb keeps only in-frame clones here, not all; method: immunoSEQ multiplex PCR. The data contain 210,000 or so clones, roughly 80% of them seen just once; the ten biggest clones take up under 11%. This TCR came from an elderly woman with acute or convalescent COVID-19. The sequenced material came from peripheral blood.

The DNA of the CDR3 is TGTGCCAGCAGTCCCCCCGGGACAGGGCGCACAGATACGCAGTATTTT. Its translation is CASSPPGTGRTDTQYF. V gene TRBV11-3 combines with J gene TRBJ2-3, with 9 bases lining up with TRBD1. Unmatched junction bases numbered 8, after V lost 6 bases and J lost 1 base. The CDR3 spans 16 residues. The germline V gene encodes CDR1 SGHNT and CDR2 YENEEA.